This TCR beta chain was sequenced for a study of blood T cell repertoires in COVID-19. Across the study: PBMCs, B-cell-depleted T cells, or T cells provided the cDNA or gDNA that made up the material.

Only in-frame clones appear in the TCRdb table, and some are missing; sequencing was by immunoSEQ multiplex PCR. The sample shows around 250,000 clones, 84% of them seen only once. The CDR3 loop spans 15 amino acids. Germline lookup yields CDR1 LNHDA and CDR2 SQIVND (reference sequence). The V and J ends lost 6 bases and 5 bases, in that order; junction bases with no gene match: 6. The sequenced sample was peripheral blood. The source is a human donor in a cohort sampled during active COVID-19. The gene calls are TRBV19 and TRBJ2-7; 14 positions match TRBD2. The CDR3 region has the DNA TGTGCCAGTAGGAAGGGGACTAGCGGGAGTGACGAGCAGTACTTC. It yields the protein CASRKGTSGSDEQYF. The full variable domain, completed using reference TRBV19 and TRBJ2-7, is DGGITQSPKYLFRKEGQNVTLSCEQNLNHDAMYWYRQDPGQGLRLIYYSQIVNDFQKGDIAEGYSVSREKKESFPLTVTSAQKNPTAFYLCASRKGTSGSDEQYFGPGTRLTVT.